This record covers a single TCR beta chain. The sample belongs to a study of blood T cell repertoires in COVID-19. V lost 4 bases and J lost 2, with 7 bases in between. Germline V gene sequence: CDR1 KGHDR, CDR2 SFDVKD. The CDR3 is made up of 13 amino acids. Some clones are missing from TCRdb's copy, which holds only in-frame ones; the method was immunoSEQ multiplex PCR. The data show about 200,000 clones, approximately 86% seen once. Sequencing used peripheral blood. The chain recombines TRBV24-1 with TRBJ1-2, with D unresolved. The sequence came from a man between 60 and 75 years old with acute or convalescent COVID-19. CDR3 bases: TGTGCCACCAGTGAGGGCAGGAACTATGGCTACACCTTC. Translating gives CATSEGRNYGYTF.